This T cell receptor beta chain was found in a study of shared clonotypes between healthy human individuals. Study at large: Each donor contributed plates that comprised three CD4 naive, three CD4 memory, two CD8 naive and one CD8 memory.

Study-wide results and limits: Non-shared clonotypes showed lower generation probabilities than clonotypes common to all four donors.

Each cell subset's genomic DNA was divided evenly among several immunoSEQ plates. Some clones are missing from TCRdb's copy, which holds only in-frame ones; the method was immunoSEQ multiplex PCR. This sample has around 510,000 clones; around 96% occur once, and the top ten carry approximately 0.06%. The donors were all Caucasian adults (living in Nashville, Tennessee). Germline V gene data show CDR1 as MDHEN and CDR2 as SYDVKM. The length of the CDR3 is 17 residues. Trimming took 5 bases from V and 0 from J; bases not matched to a gene: 8. Points on this clone: Its antigen is unknown.

Sequencing used naive CD4+ T cells sorted from blood. Subset denoted: CD45RA+ positively selected. The clonotype was recovered from a woman aged 25 to 39 in good health. The chain recombines TRBV28 with TRBJ2-1; the match to TRBD1 covers 9 bases. The CDR3 is CASSPWTGESSYNEQFF. In nucleotides, the CDR3 is TGTGCCAGCAGTCCATGGACAGGGGAGAGCTCCTACAATGAGCAGTTCTTC.